Described below is a single TCR beta chain sequence and its context. As yet, its antigen is unknown. These data belong to a study of T cell clonotyping in hematopoietic cell transplantation. Libraries were prepared by immunoSEQ multiplex PCR; TCRdb keeps only in-frame clonotypes and omits some of them. The sample consists of roughly 42,000 clones, 94% of them appearing once. The germline CDR1 and CDR2 sequences are MNHEY and SMNVEV (reference sequence). This CDR3 spans 13 amino acids. V was trimmed by 5 bases and J by 2 bases, leaving 10 bases between them. Findings and limits, study-wide: Broader posttransplant TCR repertoire diversity was predicted by graft donor and pretransplant recipient Inverse Simpson Index values. Cells were unsorted, so CD4 and CD8 contributions were not separated. Recipient TCR diversity dropped after transplant; expanded clonotypes rose from day 30 to 180.

The origin of this receptor is a woman aged 45-59 years in good health. Some clones in this sample may be carry-over from other donors' samples. V and J are TRBV27 and TRBJ2-7; no reliable D call. The sample consisted of peripheral blood mononuclear cells. The CDR3 DNA reads as TGTGCCAGCAGTCGGACCGAAACCTACGAGCAGTACTTC. It yields the protein CASSRTETYEQYF.